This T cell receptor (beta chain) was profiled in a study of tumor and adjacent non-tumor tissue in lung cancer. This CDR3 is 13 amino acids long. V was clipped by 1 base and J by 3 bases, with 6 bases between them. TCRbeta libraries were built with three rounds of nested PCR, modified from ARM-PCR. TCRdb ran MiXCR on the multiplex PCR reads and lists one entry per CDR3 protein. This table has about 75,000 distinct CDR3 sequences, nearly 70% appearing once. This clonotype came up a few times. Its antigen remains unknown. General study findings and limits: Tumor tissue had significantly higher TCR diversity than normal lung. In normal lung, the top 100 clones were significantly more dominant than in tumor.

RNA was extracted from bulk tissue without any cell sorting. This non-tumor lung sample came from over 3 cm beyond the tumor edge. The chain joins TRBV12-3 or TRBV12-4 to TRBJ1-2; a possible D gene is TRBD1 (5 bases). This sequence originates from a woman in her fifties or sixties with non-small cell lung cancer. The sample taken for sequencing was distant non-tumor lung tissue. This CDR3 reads CASSLGRDYGYTF. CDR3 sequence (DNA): TGTGCCAGCAGTTTAGGCAGGGACTATGGCTACACCTTC.